The rows below give T cell receptor beta chains drawn from one sample of a study of early T cells in non-severe SARS-CoV-2 infection. TCRdb passed the 5' RACE reads through MiXCR, listing each CDR3 protein once. The data contain 59,000 or so distinct CDR3 sequences, over 9.5% of them singletons. Sample: whole blood, taken at baseline. The origin of the receptors is an adult who was a healthcare worker with PCR-confirmed SARS-CoV-2 infection or an uninfected control (not recorded which). Each CDR3 is given with its conserved first and last residue. The order of the fields is clone size, D gene, J gene, V gene, CDR3 DNA, CDR3 protein. The D gene is left open where the match is weak. Not every row has a clone size; where given, it reads once, few, many or a size class.

abundance: few
d_gene: NA
j_gene: TRBJ2-7
v_gene: TRBV9
CDR3nt: TGTGCCAGCAGCGTAGGGGACAACTACGAGCAGTACTTC
CDR3aa: CASSVGDNYEQYF

abundance: few
d_gene: TRBD2
j_gene: TRBJ2-2
v_gene: TRBV6-2/TRBV6-3
CDR3nt: TGTGCCAGCAGTTATCAAAGGTGGGCTAGCGGGGGGCACGCGAACACCGGGGAGCTGTTTTTT
CDR3aa: CASSYQRWASGGHANTGELFF

abundance: few
d_gene: NA
j_gene: TRBJ2-2
v_gene: TRBV15
CDR3nt: TGTGCCACCAGCACCACCCGGGTTTGGGCCTCGAACACCGGGGAGCTGTTTTTT
CDR3aa: CATSTTRVWASNTGELFF

abundance: NA
d_gene: TRBD1
j_gene: TRBJ1-1
v_gene: TRBV3-1
CDR3nt: TGTGCCAGCAGCCCTACGACAGGGGGCACTGAAGCTTTCTTT
CDR3aa: CASSPTTGGTEAFF

abundance: NA
d_gene: TRBD1
j_gene: TRBJ1-4
v_gene: TRBV4-2
CDR3nt: TGTGCCAGCAGCCCGACGACAGGGGAAAGGGAAAAACTGTTTTTT
CDR3aa: CASSPTTGEREKLFF

abundance: NA
d_gene: NA
j_gene: TRBJ2-6
v_gene: TRBV6-4
CDR3nt: TGTGCCAGCAGTAATTCCTCTGGGGCCAACGTCCTGACTTTC
CDR3aa: CASSNSSGANVLTF

abundance: many
d_gene: TRBD2
j_gene: TRBJ2-7
v_gene: TRBV28
CDR3nt: TGTGCCAGCAGTTTAGTCCTTAGCGGGAGGAGAACCTACGAGCAGTACTTC
CDR3aa: CASSLVLSGRRTYEQYF

abundance: NA
d_gene: NA
j_gene: TRBJ2-7
v_gene: TRBV7-8
CDR3nt: TGTGCCAGCAGCTTAGATGTCGGGAGCCGTCCACTGACCTACGAGCAGTACTTC
CDR3aa: CASSLDVGSRPLTYEQYF

abundance: NA
d_gene: NA
j_gene: TRBJ2-7
v_gene: TRBV6-2/TRBV6-3
CDR3nt: TGTGCCAGCAGTTACTCGATTGCAGGGGTCGGCGAGCAGTACTTC
CDR3aa: CASSYSIAGVGEQYF

abundance: NA
d_gene: NA
j_gene: TRBJ1-1
v_gene: TRBV5-4
CDR3nt: TGTGCCAGCAGCTTGACCCCTTTGGGTGTGAACACTGAAGCTTTCTTT
CDR3aa: CASSLTPLGVNTEAFF

abundance: NA
d_gene: NA
j_gene: TRBJ2-1
v_gene: TRBV2
CDR3nt: TGTGCCAGCAGGGCTATTGGGCTAGGCACCTACAATGAGCAGTTCTTC
CDR3aa: CASRAIGLGTYNEQFF

abundance: NA
d_gene: NA
j_gene: TRBJ1-1
v_gene: TRBV24-1
CDR3nt: TGTGCCACCAGTGATTCGGCAGGGTTAGGCACTGAAGCTTTCTTT
CDR3aa: CATSDSAGLGTEAFF

abundance: few
d_gene: TRBD1
j_gene: TRBJ2-7
v_gene: TRBV6-5
CDR3nt: TGTGCCAGCAGCCCCCCCGGGACAGGGTTTAACGAGCAGTACTTC
CDR3aa: CASSPPGTGFNEQYF

abundance: few
d_gene: NA
j_gene: TRBJ2-3
v_gene: TRBV2
CDR3nt: TGTGCCAGCAACGTGATAGCCACAGATACGCAGTATTTT
CDR3aa: CASNVIATDTQYF

abundance: NA
d_gene: TRBD1
j_gene: TRBJ1-1
v_gene: TRBV19
CDR3nt: TGTGCCAGTAGTACCACGGGACAGGTCATGAACACTGAAGCTTTCTTT
CDR3aa: CASSTTGQVMNTEAFF